This T cell receptor beta chain comes out of a study of cytomegalovirus exposure and HLA in healthy donors. Study context: Both the 120 or so validation repertoires and the 666 first-cohort repertoires used the same platform, as reported by a later analysis. Study findings and constraints: The classifier reportedly diagnosed cytomegalovirus status with high specificity and sensitivity.

Note on this clone: Its specificity is unknown.

Method: immunoSEQ multiplex PCR; TCRdb's copy keeps in-frame clones and lacks some. The table shows 160,000 or so clones, with 80% to 90% occurring only once. The donors were in the approximately 120-subject validation cohort, distinct from the roughly 700-subject first cohort. Germline loops: CDR1 GTSNPN, CDR2 SVGIG (reference sequence). The V gene end was trimmed by 3 bases and the J gene end by 5 bases; junction bases not matched to a gene: 6. CDR3 size: 13 residues. The chain carries TRBV30 and TRBJ1-1, with 7 bases aligning to TRBD1. The sequencing sample was made of PBMCs. This clonotype originated in a woman between 25 and 40 years old in good health and CMV-seronegative. CDR3 residues: CAWSEGARTEAFF. The CDR3 coding sequence is TGTGCCTGGAGCGAGGGGGCGCGGACTGAAGCTTTCTTT.